The present T cell receptor beta chain was sequenced within a study of cytomegalovirus exposure and HLA in healthy donors. Sequencing used immunoSEQ multiplex PCR; TCRdb keeps in-frame clones, though not all of them. This table holds 120,000 or so clones, roughly 86% found once. The TCR originated in a man aged 30 to 39 in good health and CMV-seronegative. The sequencing sample was made of PBMCs.

Here the CDR3 DNA reads TGTGCCAGCAGCGTGGGGGTAGCGGCAGATACGCAGTATTTT. This encodes CASSVGVAADTQYF. This chain links TRBV9 with TRBJ2-3, with D perhaps TRBD2 (6 bases). CDR1 is SGDLS, CDR2 YYNGEE, per germline. Trimming cost V 2 bases and J 4 bases, with 11 bases left between them. CDR3 length: 14 residues. The variable domain in full, with the rest retrieved from reference TRBV9 and TRBJ2-3, is DSGVTQTPKHLITATGQRVTLRCSPRSGDLSVYWYQQSLDQGLQFLIQYYNGEERAKGNILERFSAQQFPDLHSELNLSSLELGDSALYFCASSVGVAADTQYFGPGTRLTVL.